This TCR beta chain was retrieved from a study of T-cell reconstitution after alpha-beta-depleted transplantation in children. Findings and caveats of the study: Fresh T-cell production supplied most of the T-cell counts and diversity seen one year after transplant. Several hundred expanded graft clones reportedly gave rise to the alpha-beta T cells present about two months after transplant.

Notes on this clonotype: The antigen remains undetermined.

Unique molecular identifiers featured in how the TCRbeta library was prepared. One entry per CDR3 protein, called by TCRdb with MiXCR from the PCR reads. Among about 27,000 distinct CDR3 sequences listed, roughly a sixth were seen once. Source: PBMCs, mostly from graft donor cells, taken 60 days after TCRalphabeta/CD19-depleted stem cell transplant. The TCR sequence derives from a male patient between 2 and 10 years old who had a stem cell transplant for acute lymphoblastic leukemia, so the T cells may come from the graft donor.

CDR3 bases: TGTGCCAGTAGTGGGAATAGCGGGAGATGGTGGAATGAGCAGTTCTTC. Its protein product is CASSGNSGRWWNEQFF. The chain has TRBV19 and TRBJ2-1; 9 bases fit TRBD2. CDR1 is LNHDA and CDR2 is SQIVND in the germline V gene (reference sequence). This CDR3 comprises 16 residues. The J segment lost 7 bases and the V segment lost 5 bases, leaving 12 bases of the junction unmatched.